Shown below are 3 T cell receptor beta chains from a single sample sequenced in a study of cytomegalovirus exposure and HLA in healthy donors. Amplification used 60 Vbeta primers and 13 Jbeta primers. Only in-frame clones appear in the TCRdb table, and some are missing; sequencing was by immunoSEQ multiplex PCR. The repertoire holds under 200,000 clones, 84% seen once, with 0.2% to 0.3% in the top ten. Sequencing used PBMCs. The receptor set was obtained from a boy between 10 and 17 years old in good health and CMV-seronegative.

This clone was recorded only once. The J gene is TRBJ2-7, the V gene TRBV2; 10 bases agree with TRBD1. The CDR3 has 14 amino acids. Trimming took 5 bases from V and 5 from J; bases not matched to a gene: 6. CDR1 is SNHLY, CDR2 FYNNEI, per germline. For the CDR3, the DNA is TGTGCCAGCAGTCGGGACAGGGGCATCGACGAGCAGTACTTC. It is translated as CASSRDRGIDEQYF.

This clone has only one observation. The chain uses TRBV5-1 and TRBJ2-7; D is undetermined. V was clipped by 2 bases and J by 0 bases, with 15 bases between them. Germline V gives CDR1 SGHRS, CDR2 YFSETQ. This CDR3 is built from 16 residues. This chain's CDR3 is CASSFSQPKSSYEQYF. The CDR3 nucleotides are TGCGCCAGCAGCTTTAGCCAGCCGAAAAGCTCCTACGAGCAGTACTTC.

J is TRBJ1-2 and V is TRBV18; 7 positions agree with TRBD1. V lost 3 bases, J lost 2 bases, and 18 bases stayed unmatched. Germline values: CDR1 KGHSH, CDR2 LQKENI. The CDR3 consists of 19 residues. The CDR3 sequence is CASSPDLTTGSRLNYGYTF. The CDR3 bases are TGTGCCAGCTCACCCGACCTTACGACAGGGTCAAGGCTAAACTATGGCTACACCTTC. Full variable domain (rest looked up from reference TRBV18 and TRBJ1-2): NAGVMQNPRHLVRRRGQEARLRCSPMKGHSHVYWYRQLPEEGLKFMVYLQKENIIDESGMPKERFSAEFPKEGPSILRIQQVVRGDSAAYFCASSPDLTTGSRLNYGYTFGSGTRLTVV.